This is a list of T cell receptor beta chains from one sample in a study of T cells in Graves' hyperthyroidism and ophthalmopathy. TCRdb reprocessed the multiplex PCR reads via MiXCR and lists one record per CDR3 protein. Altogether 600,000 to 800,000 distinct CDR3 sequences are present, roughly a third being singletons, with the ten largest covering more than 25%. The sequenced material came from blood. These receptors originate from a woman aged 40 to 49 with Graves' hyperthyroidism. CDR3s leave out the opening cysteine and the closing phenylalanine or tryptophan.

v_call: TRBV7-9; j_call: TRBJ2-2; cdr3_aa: ASRLTSGSTGELF
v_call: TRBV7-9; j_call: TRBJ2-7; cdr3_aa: ASSQSPFNSYEQY
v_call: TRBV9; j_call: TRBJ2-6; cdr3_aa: ASSVGGSYSGANVLT
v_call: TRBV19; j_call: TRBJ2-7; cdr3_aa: ASSKATDSYEQY
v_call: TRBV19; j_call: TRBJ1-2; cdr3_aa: ASSIPGGLNGYT
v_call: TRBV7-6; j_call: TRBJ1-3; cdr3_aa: ASSLADSPTGNTIY
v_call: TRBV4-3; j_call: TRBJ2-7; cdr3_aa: ASSQGQHSYSEQY
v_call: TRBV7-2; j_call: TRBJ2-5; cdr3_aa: ASSHLGSGETQY
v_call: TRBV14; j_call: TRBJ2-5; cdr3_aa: ASSQVPAGGETQY
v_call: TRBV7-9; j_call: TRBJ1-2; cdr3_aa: ASQLAGGNYGYT
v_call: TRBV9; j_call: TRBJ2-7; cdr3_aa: ASSARLATEQY
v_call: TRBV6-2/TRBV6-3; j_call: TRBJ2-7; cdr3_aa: ASTQMREGYEQY
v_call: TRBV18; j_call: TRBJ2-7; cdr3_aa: ASSPPLAGGEQY
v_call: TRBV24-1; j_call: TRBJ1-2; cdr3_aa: ATSRGRGYT
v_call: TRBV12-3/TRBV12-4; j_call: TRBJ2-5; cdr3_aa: ASSLGQAAPSQETQY
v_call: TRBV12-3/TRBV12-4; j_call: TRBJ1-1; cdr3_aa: ASSFYGSNTEAF
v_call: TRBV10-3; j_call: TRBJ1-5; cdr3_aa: AISDGRETQH
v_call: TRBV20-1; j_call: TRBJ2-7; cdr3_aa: AWSEGLAGGYEQY
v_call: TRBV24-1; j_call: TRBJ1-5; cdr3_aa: ATSDGRFNQPQH
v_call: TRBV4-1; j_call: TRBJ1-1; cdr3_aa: ASSLAGSKTEAF
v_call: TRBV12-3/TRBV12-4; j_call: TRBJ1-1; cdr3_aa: ASSRMRQSRVFTEAF
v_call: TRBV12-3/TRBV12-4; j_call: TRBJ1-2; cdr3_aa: ASSFYAGLSNYGYT
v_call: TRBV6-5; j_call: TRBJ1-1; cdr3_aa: ASSYSPGTAEAF
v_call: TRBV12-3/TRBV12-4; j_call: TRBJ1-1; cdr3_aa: ASTSPDRAPEAF